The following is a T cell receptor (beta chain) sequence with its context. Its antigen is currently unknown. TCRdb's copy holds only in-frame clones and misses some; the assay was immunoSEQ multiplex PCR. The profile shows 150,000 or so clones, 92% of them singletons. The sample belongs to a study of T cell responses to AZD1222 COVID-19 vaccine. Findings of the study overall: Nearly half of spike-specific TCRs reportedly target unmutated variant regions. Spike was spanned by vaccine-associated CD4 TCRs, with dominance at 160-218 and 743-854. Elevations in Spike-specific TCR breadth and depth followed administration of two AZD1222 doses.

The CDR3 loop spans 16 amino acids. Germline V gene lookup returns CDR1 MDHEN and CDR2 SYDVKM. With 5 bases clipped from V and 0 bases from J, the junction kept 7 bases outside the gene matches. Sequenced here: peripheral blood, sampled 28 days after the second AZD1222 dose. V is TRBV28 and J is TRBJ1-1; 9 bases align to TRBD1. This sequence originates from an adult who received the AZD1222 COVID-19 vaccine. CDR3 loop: CASSRQGDWLNTEAFF. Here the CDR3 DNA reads TGTGCCAGCAGTAGACAGGGGGATTGGCTGAACACTGAAGCTTTCTTT.